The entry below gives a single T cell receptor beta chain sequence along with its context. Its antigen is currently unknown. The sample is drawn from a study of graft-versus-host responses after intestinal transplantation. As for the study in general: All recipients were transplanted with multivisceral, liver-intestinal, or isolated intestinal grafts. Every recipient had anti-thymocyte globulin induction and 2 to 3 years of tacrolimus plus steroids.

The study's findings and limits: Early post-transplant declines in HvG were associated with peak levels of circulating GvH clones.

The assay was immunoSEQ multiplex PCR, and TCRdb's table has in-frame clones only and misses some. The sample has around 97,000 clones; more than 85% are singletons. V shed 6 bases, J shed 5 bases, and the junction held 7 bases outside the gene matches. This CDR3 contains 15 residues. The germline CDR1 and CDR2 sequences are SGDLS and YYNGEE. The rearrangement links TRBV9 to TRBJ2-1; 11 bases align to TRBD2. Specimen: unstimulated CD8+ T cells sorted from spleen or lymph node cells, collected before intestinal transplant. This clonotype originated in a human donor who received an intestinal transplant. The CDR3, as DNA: TGTGCCAGCACCCCTAGCGGGGGGTTAAACAATGAGCAGTTCTTC. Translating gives CASTPSGGLNNEQFF.